This T cell receptor beta chain was documented in a study of control samples from healthy donors and cancer patients. Clones were sequenced by immunoSEQ multiplex PCR, and TCRdb holds only the in-frame ones, with some missing. The repertoire holds 170,000 or so clones, roughly 93% seen once, with approximately 1.5% in the top ten. V was trimmed by 8 bases and J by 5 bases, leaving 14 bases between them. CDR1 and CDR2 from the germline V gene are KGHDR and SFDVKD. This CDR3 comprises 14 residues. This receptor was identified in a man younger than 35 in good health. The chain joins TRBV24-1 to TRBJ2-2, with D perhaps matching TRBD1 (6 bases). The sample taken for sequencing was blood. CDR3 nucleotide sequence: TGTGCCACCAAAGGCAGGGGATCGACCGGGGAGCTGTTTTTT. Translated: CATKGRGSTGELFF.